The present entry profiles one TCR beta chain with its context. Its antigen is unidentified. This CDR3 spans 15 amino acids. V dropped 4 bases and J dropped 4; count of bases not matched to a gene: 8. The germline V gene has CDR1 SGHRS and CDR2 YFSETQ. These data originate in a study of CD8 T cells in ankylosing spondylitis. Library preparation for TCR beta used quantitative 5'-RACE with molecular barcodes. TCRdb ran MiXCR on the 5' RACE reads and lists one entry per CDR3 protein. The table lists about 460,000 distinct CDR3 sequences, approximately 5.3% of them singletons, with 3% to 4.5% in the top ten. Study-wide findings and caveats: Clones tied to disease were said to be significantly enriched in matched ankylosing spondylitis synovial fluid. About 8 highly homologous variants made up a TCR beta motif, and this motif appeared characteristic of ankylosing spondylitis blood. CD8+ by phenotype, disease-linked clones were relatively rare in peripheral blood.

The chain recombines TRBV5-1 with TRBJ1-5; TRBD1 agrees at 7 bases. This TCR derives from a male donor with ankylosing spondylitis. The sample comprised blood, either unsorted or a sorted T cell fraction (not recorded which). Here the CDR3 reads CASSTGTDRNQPQHF. For the CDR3, the DNA is TGCGCCAGCAGCACCGGGACAGATAGGAATCAGCCCCAGCATTTT.